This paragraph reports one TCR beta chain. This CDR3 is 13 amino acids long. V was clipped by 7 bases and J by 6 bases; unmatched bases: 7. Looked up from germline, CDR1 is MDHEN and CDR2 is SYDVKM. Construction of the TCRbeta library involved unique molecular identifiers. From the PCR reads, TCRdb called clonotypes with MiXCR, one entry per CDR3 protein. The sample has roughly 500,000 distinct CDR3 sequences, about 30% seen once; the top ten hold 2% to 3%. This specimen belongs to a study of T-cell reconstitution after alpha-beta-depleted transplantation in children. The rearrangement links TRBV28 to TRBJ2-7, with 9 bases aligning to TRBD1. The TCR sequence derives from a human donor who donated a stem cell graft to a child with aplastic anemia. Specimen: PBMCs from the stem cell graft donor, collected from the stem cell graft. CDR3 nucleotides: TGTGCCAGCATCCGGGACAGGGCGGGCGAGCAGTACTTC. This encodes CASIRDRAGEQYF.